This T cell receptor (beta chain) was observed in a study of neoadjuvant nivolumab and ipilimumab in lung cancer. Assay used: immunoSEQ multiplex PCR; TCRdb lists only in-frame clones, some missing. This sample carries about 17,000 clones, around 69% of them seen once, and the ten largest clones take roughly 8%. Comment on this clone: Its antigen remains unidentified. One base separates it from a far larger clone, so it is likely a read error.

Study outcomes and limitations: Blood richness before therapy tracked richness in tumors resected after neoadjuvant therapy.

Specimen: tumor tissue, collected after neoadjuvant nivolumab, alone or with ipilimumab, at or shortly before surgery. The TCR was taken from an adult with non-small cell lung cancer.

The CDR3 region has the DNA TGTGCCAGCAGCTCAGGGGACTATGGCTACACCTTC. Its translation is CASSSGDYGYTF. The chain employs TRBV5-5 and TRBJ1-2, with D maybe TRBD1 (6 bases). The CDR3 sequence is 12 residues long. Germline loops: CDR1 SGHKS, CDR2 YYEKEE (reference sequence). The germline V and J ends were trimmed by 3 bases and 3 bases, with 6 bases remaining between them.